The 19 T cell receptor beta chains listed next were all sequenced from one sample in a study of shared clonotypes between healthy human individuals. Assay: immunoSEQ multiplex PCR; the TCRdb copy retains only in-frame clones and omits some. The sample carries about 380,000 clones, just over 95% recorded once. The sequenced material came from memory CD8+ T cells sorted from blood. The subset was: CD45RO+ cells pooled with CCR7-negative TemRA cells. These receptors were collected from a man aged 25 to 45 in good health.

The count of this clone is one. The J gene is TRBJ1-1, the V gene TRBV14; D is perhaps TRBD1 (5 bases). This CDR3 has 16 amino acids. With 4 bases removed from V and 2 bases from J, the gap between germline ends came to 17 bases. Germline V gives CDR1 SGHDN, CDR2 FVKESK. DNA of the CDR3: TGTGCCAGCAGCCCCACCATCAGGGCCCCTAACACTGAAGCTTTCTTT. Its translation: CASSPTIRAPNTEAFF.

The chain combines TRBV27 with TRBJ2-7; 7 positions match TRBD1. Germline CDR1 MNHEY, CDR2 SMNVEV (reference sequence). Losses at the gene ends were 3 bases for V and 2 bases for J; bases not matched to a gene: 7. The CDR3 is made up of 15 amino acids. In DNA, the CDR3 is TGTGCCAGCAGTTTCAGACCGGGACAGACCTACGAGCAGTACTTC. Translating gives CASSFRPGQTYEQYF.

The chain uses TRBV30 and TRBJ2-2, with TRBD2 as a possible D gene (6 bases). This CDR3 has 15 residues. Germline CDR1 reads GTSNPN; CDR2 reads SVGIG (reference sequence). V gave up 2 bases and J gave up 3 bases, with 13 bases separating them. The CDR3 bases are TGTGCCTGGAGTCGGATGGGACTCGACACCGGGGAGCTGTTTTTT. Translation: CAWSRMGLDTGELFF.

This chain uses TRBV27 with TRBJ2-1; 7 bases are a match to TRBD2. This CDR3 is 17 amino acids long. Germline trimming cut 2 bases from V and 9 bases from J; bases unmatched to any gene: 16. The germline V gene has CDR1 MNHEY and CDR2 SMNVEV (reference sequence). In DNA form, the CDR3 reads TGTGCCAGCAGTTTAATAGCGGGTGCGAATCTCCAGGGTGAGCAGTTCTTC. Its translation is CASSLIAGANLQGEQFF.

This chain uses TRBV5-5 with TRBJ2-7, with TRBD2 identical over 14 bases. CDR3 length: 16 residues. Looked up from germline, CDR1 is SGHKS and CDR2 is YYEKEE (reference sequence). V gave up 4 bases and J gave up 6 bases; unmatched junction bases: 9. Here the CDR3 reads CASSSGTSGRGAEQYF. CDR3 coding DNA: TGTGCCAGCAGCAGCGGGACTAGCGGGAGAGGAGCCGAGCAGTACTTC.

This clone appeared a single time. The chain links TRBV28 to TRBJ2-2, with 8 bases lining up with TRBD2. The CDR3 is made up of 16 amino acids. Germline assignment: CDR1 MDHEN and CDR2 SYDVKM. Trimming removed 7 bases from V and 4 bases from J; junction bases left unmatched: 11. The CDR3 region is CASNLPSGSGTGELFF. The CDR3 DNA is TGTGCCAGCAATCTACCGAGCGGGAGCGGCACCGGGGAGCTGTTTTTT.

V and J are TRBV18 and TRBJ2-5; D perhaps matches TRBD2 (6 bases). Trimming left V 3 bases short and J 5 bases short, with 19 bases between. Germline V gene data show CDR1 as KGHSH and CDR2 as LQKENI. This CDR3 is 16 amino acids long. The CDR3 nucleotides read TGTGCCAGCTCACCCTCTAGCGTTACCCCGGGGGAGACCCAGTACTTC. Translation: CASSPSSVTPGETQYF.

The chain combines TRBV7-8 with TRBJ2-5; 11 positions match TRBD2. J was trimmed by 4 bases and V by 5 bases; bases with no gene match: 6. Germline CDR1 SGHVS, CDR2 FQNEAQ. This CDR3 contains 15 residues. CDR3: CASSKEGLAGETQYF. The CDR3 nucleotides are TGTGCCAGCAGCAAAGAAGGACTAGCGGGAGAGACCCAGTACTTC.

The chain is built from TRBV6-6 and TRBJ1-5; no clear D. V was clipped by 0 bases and J by 2 bases, with 5 bases between them. This CDR3 is 14 amino acids long. Germline-derived CDR1 and CDR2 are MNHNY and SVGAGI (reference sequence). CDR3 in amino acids: CASSYSRGNQPQHF. Here the CDR3 DNA reads TGTGCCAGCAGTTACTCGAGGGGCAATCAGCCCCAGCATTTT.

The chain recombines TRBV28 with TRBJ2-7; 12 bases are a match to TRBD2. CDR1 is MDHEN, CDR2 SYDVKM, per germline. V lost 3 bases and J lost 0; bases outside the gene matches: 6. There are 17 residues in the CDR3. CDR3: CASSFASGRASSYEQYF. CDR3 DNA sequence: TGTGCCAGCAGTTTCGCTAGCGGGAGGGCCAGCTCCTACGAGCAGTACTTC. The entire variable domain, with the rest obtained from reference TRBV28 and TRBJ2-7, is as follows: DVKVTQSSRYLVKRTGEKVFLECVQDMDHENMFWYRQDPGLGLRLIYFSYDVKMKEKGDIPEGYSVSREKKERFSLILESASTNQTSMYLCASSFASGRASSYEQYFGPGTRLTVT.

V is TRBV28 and J is TRBJ2-3, with TRBD2 matching 7 bases. This CDR3 comprises 17 residues. With 5 bases clipped from V and 0 bases from J, the junction kept 11 bases outside the gene matches. In germline, CDR1 is MDHEN, CDR2 SYDVKM. In DNA, the CDR3 is TGTGCCAGCAGTCAACAACGCCTGGGGGGGAGCACAGATACGCAGTATTTT. Translated, it gives CASSQQRLGGSTDTQYF.

The gene calls are TRBV23-1 and TRBJ2-7; 8 bases are a match to TRBD2. TRBV23-1 is an open reading frame, and its role is uncertain. The CDR3 contains 14 residues. V trimming: 7 bases; J trimming: 9 bases; junction bases outside the gene matches: 14. The CDR3 DNA sequence: TGCGCCAGCATCCCTAGCGGGCGCCCCGTTGCGCAGTACTTC. It translates to CASIPSGRPVAQYF.

The rearrangement links TRBV7-2 to TRBJ2-3; 7 positions agree with TRBD2. The CDR3 loop spans 15 amino acids. The J segment lost 6 bases and the V segment lost 5 bases, leaving 11 bases of the junction unmatched. Per the germline V gene, CDR1 is SGHTA and CDR2 is FQGNSA. In DNA, the CDR3 is TGTGCCAGCAGCCGCGGGGGAGGGTGGTTGGATACGCAGTATTTT. This translates into CASSRGGGWLDTQYF.

With respect to this clone: An end of the junction does not agree with germline; a read error may underlie this. The chain has TRBV19 and TRBJ1-3; 7 nucleotides agree with TRBD1. The germline CDR1 and CDR2 sequences are LNHDA and SQIVND (reference sequence). CDR3 length equals 16 residues. CDR3 bases: TGTGCCAGTAGTTTTACCCGGGACAGCTCTAGAAACACCATATATTTT. Translating it yields CASSFTRDSSRNTIYF.

This rearrangement joins TRBV6-6 to TRBJ1-3, with unresolved D. Between the trimmed V and J ends, which lost 2 bases and 0 bases, there was a span of 8 bases. The CDR3 runs to 15 residues. Germline CDR1 and CDR2: MNHNY and SVGAGI (reference sequence). In DNA, the CDR3 is TGTGCCAGCAGTTACGTGATACACTCTGGAAACACCATATATTTT. Protein sequence: CASSYVIHSGNTIYF.

This sequence joins TRBV10-3 and TRBJ2-7, with TRBD1 identical over 10 bases. The CDR3 is made up of 14 amino acids. Losses at the gene ends were 6 bases for V and 4 bases for J; bases not matched to a gene: 6. Germline CDR1 is ENHRY and CDR2 is SYGVKD. Written as DNA, the CDR3 is TGTGCCATCAGGAGGGGGACAGGGGATTACGAGCAGTACTTC. Encoded protein: CAIRRGTGDYEQYF.

This sequence joins TRBV6-1 and TRBJ1-4; 10 bases fit TRBD1. V shed 4 bases, J shed 5 bases, and the junction held 1 base outside the gene matches. From germline, CDR1 is MNHNS and CDR2 SASEGT. The length of the CDR3 is 14 residues. The CDR3 region has the DNA TGTGCCAGCAGTGCGGACAGGGGGAATGAAAAACTGTTTTTT. Amino acid sequence: CASSADRGNEKLFF.

As for this clone: Other DNA sequences in the sample encode the same CDR3. V is TRBV10-3 and J is TRBJ1-5; no clear D. Trimming cost V 3 bases and J 0 bases, with 6 bases left between them. CDR3 length: 14 residues. Germline-derived CDR1 and CDR2 are ENHRY and SYGVKD. This chain's CDR3 is CAISEAGSNQPQHF. The CDR3 coding sequence is TGTGCCATCAGTGAAGCGGGTAGCAATCAGCCCCAGCATTTT.

The V and J genes are TRBV7-9 and TRBJ2-3, with a weak D call TRBD2 (7 bases). The CDR3 contains 16 residues. Germline V gene sequence: CDR1 SEHNR, CDR2 FQNEAQ (reference sequence). V lost 5 bases and J 2 bases, leaving 17 bases between the germline ends. The CDR3 DNA is TGTGCCAGCAGCCAACATAGGGGGAGGGCCACAGATACGCAGTATTTT. Amino acid sequence: CASSQHRGRATDTQYF.